These 9 T cell receptor beta chains originate from one sample sequenced in a study of human T cells and chemical hapten exposure. As to time point: patch test 1, 2 weeks after DPC sensitization. Treatment given: therapeutic diphenylcyclopropenone sensitization with weekly scalp DPC. TCRdb re-called the RACE reads through MiXCR, storing one row per CDR3 protein. The profile shows tens of thousands of distinct CDR3 sequences, 7.5% to 10% of them singletons. The sample in question was whole blood, obtained in connection with sensitization to the hapten diphenylcyclopropenone (DPC). The origin of the receptors is a woman in her thirties or forties with alopecia areata. Some clones in this sample may be carry-over from other donors' samples.

About this clonotype itself: A much larger clone differs by one base, so this may be a read error. The chain couples TRBV3-1 to TRBJ1-1, with D possibly being TRBD1 (5 bases). The germline V gene encodes CDR1 LGHDT and CDR2 YNNKEL (reference sequence). The CDR3 runs 15 residues. The DNA for the CDR3 is TGTGCCAGCTGCCAAATGGGGGGTATGAACACTGAAGCTTTCTTT. This codes for CASCQMGGMNTEAFF.

Only a few counts were recorded for this clonotype. V usage is TRBV29-1 and J usage is TRBJ2-3; 7 bases agree with TRBD2. Trimming removed 6 bases from V and 4 bases from J; junction bases left unmatched: 16. Per germline, CDR1 SQVTM and CDR2 ANQGSEA. The CDR3 is 16 amino acids. CDR3 nucleotides: TGCAGCGTCGATGACTATAAGCGGGGTGGCGCAGATACGCAGTATTTT. Translated, it gives CSVDDYKRGGADTQYF.

This clonotype occurred a few times. This chain connects TRBV5-5 to TRBJ2-4; D not resolved. Trimming took off 1 base at V and 5 bases at J, with 10 bases between the two ends. The CDR3 is made up of 14 amino acids. The V gene's germline CDR1 is SGHKS and CDR2 YYEKEE (reference sequence). The CDR3 DNA reads TGTGCCAGCAGCTTGCGCCATGGGGAAAACATTCAGTACTTC. It yields the protein CASSLRHGENIQYF.

V gene TRBV12-3 or TRBV12-4 combines with J gene TRBJ1-5; D unresolved. V dropped 6 bases and J dropped 4 bases, with 13 bases sitting between them. This CDR3 is 14 amino acids long. The CDR3 bases are TGTGCCAGCAGCCGACGCCCGGTTAATCAGCCCCAGCATTTT. It translates to CASSRRPVNQPQHF.

The V and J genes are TRBV10-3 and TRBJ2-7, with unresolved D. V lost 2 bases and J 8 bases, leaving 7 bases between the germline ends. The CDR3 sequence is 11 residues long. Germline V gives CDR1 ENHRY, CDR2 SYGVKD. This chain's CDR3 is CAISEGDKQYF. CDR3 DNA sequence: TGTGCCATCAGTGAGGGCGATAAGCAGTACTTC.

This clonotype showed up many times. V and J are TRBV11-2 and TRBJ2-5; possibly TRBD1 for D (6 bases). Per germline, CDR1 SGHAT and CDR2 FQNNGV. The CDR3 covers 15 residues. The V end lost 3 bases, the J end lost 3 bases, and 14 bases lay between the germline ends. The CDR3 loop reads CASSFRARGEETQYF. DNA for the CDR3: TGTGCCAGCAGCTTCCGAGCCAGGGGAGAAGAGACCCAGTACTTC.

This clonotype appeared once. The chain joins TRBV12-3 or TRBV12-4 to TRBJ2-1; no reliable D call. There are 12 residues in the CDR3. The V gene lost 5 bases and the J gene lost 8 bases, with 10 bases spanning the gap. The CDR3 region is CASSPSGHEQFF. The CDR3 DNA reads as TGTGCCAGCAGTCCCTCCGGGCATGAGCAGTTCTTC.

This clonotype was counted at least ten times. The CDR3 region is CASSPRTGGGYTF. DNA of the CDR3: TGTGCCAGCAGTCCCAGGACAGGGGGTGGCTACACCTTC. This chain connects TRBV6-5 to TRBJ1-2, with 10 bases matching TRBD1. The CDR3 is 13 amino acids. The V gene end was trimmed by 5 bases and the J gene end by 7 bases; junction bases not matched to a gene: 4. The germline CDR1 and CDR2 sequences are MNHEY and SVGAGI.

This clonotype was recorded many times. This sequence joins TRBV7-2 and TRBJ2-1, with 8 bases fitting TRBD1. The CDR3 sequence is 13 residues long. Unmatched junction bases numbered 4, after V lost 3 bases and J lost 9 bases. CDR1 SGHTA and CDR2 FQGNSA come from the germline V gene. The CDR3 region is CASSLGQVAEQFF. CDR3 sequence (DNA): TGTGCCAGCAGCTTGGGACAGGTCGCTGAGCAGTTCTTC.